This T cell receptor (beta chain) emerged from a study of regulatory T cells in long-lasting Graves disease. Overall study findings and caveats: Clonotypes that were public and shared totalled 2,500 to 3,500 in persistent patients versus about 1,000 in new patients. Persistent disease favored TRBV28, TRBJ1-2 and TRBJ2-5.

This CDR3 comprises 19 residues. Trimming left V 1 base short and J 1 base short, with 19 bases between. Time point described: newly diagnosed GD, antithyroid drugs for less than 3 months. RNA from PBMCs was the source of the TCR library. Both iRepertoire HTBI primers and Arm-PCR of CDR3 regions were used to build the TCR beta libraries. In the source study's methods: Overall, samples carried approximately 60 TRBV and more than 13 TRBJ segments. TCRdb called the multiplex PCR reads again in MiXCR, with one record for every CDR3 protein. These V and J calls derive from TCRdb rather than the authors' analysis. The sample shows 550,000 to 650,000 distinct CDR3 sequences, more than 15% of them seen only once. This clonotype was seen a handful of times. Its antigen is unknown. This sample also belongs to another study, concerning T cells in Graves' hyperthyroidism and ophthalmopathy.

The material sequenced was peripheral blood mononuclear cells (PBMCs), taken at new diagnosis, from a patient treated with antithyroid drugs. J is TRBJ2-2 and V is TRBV12-3 or TRBV12-4; TRBD2 might be the D (6 bases). This clonotype was obtained from a man aged 18 to 30 with Graves disease. The CDR3 DNA is TGTGCCAGCAGTTTAGATGTCTGGCGGGACTTTCTGAACACCGGGGAGCTGTTTTTT. Translation: CASSLDVWRDFLNTGELFF.